The 11 T cell receptor beta chains below all came from one sample that was sequenced in a study of shared clonotypes between healthy human individuals. The data were produced by immunoSEQ multiplex PCR, yet TCRdb's version contains in-frame clones alone and is incomplete. The sample carries millions of clones, over 90% recorded once. Input material: naive CD4+ T cells from PBMCs. Subset noted: CD45RA+ positively selected. The source of these receptors is a man aged 18 to 30 in good health. Some clones in this sample may be carry-over from other donors' samples.

The rearrangement joins TRBV5-4 to TRBJ1-1; D is possibly TRBD1 (6 bases). This CDR3 is built from 14 residues. Germline loops: CDR1 SGHNT, CDR2 YYREEE (reference sequence). Trimming removed 4 bases from V and 7 bases from J, with 17 bases in between. CDR3 residues: CASSPQGLASEAFF. For the CDR3, the DNA is TGTGCCAGCAGCCCACAGGGTTTGGCGAGTGAAGCTTTCTTT.

J is TRBJ2-7 and V is TRBV4-1; 8 nucleotides align to TRBD1. Germline-derived CDR1 and CDR2 are MGHRA and YSYEKL. CDR3 size: 16 residues. Trimming cost V 0 bases and J 2 bases; bases outside gene matches: 6. The CDR3: CASSQDPQGAPYEQYF. DNA of the CDR3: TGCGCCAGCAGCCAAGATCCCCAGGGGGCGCCCTACGAGCAGTACTTC.

This chain links TRBV5-1 with TRBJ2-5, with TRBD1 matching 10 bases. Looked up from germline, CDR1 is SGHRS and CDR2 is YFSETQ. V lost 5 bases and J lost 5; bases outside the gene matches: 9. This CDR3 comprises 15 residues. The CDR3 nucleotides read TGCGCCAGCAGTCGCGGACAGGGGGTTTGGGAGACCCAGTACTTC. It is translated as CASSRGQGVWETQYF.

The chain joins TRBV14 to TRBJ2-3, with 8 bases matching TRBD2. The CDR3 covers 17 residues. Trimming cost V 0 bases and J 2 bases; bases outside gene matches: 7. Germline lookup yields CDR1 SGHDN and CDR2 FVKESK. Here the CDR3 DNA reads TGTGCCAGCAGCCAAGATACAACTAGCGGATACACAGATACGCAGTATTTT. This encodes CASSQDTTSGYTDTQYF.

The chain's CDR3 is CASSVTGKGYGYTF. Written as DNA, the CDR3 is TGCGCCAGCAGTGTGACAGGTAAAGGATATGGCTACACCTTC. The V gene is TRBV10-2, the J gene TRBJ1-2; D is possibly TRBD1 (6 bases). Per germline, CDR1 WSHSY and CDR2 SAAADI. The CDR3 has 14 residues. Trimming cost V 4 bases and J 5 bases, with 14 bases left between them.

To note about this clone: The junction departs from the called germline gene at one end, perhaps through a read error. The chain links TRBV2 to TRBJ2-7, with 7 positions matching TRBD1. The germline V gene has CDR1 SNHLY and CDR2 FYNNEI. CDR3 size: 15 residues. CDR3 sequence reads: CASSGRQGPSSEQYF. The CDR3, as DNA: TGTGCCAGCAGTGGGCGACAGGGCCCCTCCTCCGAGCAGTACTTC.

This chain connects TRBV4-3 to TRBJ1-4; 8 bases map to TRBD1. J was trimmed by 6 bases and V by 1 base; bases with no gene match: 10. Germline lookup yields CDR1 LGHNA and CDR2 YSLEER. The CDR3 runs to 17 residues. CDR3 in amino acids: CASSQVISGTGDEKLFF. CDR3 nucleotide sequence: TGCGCCAGCAGCCAAGTTATCTCCGGGACAGGAGATGAAAAACTGTTTTTT.

On this clone: Other DNA sequences from this sample encode an identical CDR3 as well. The chain joins TRBV2 to TRBJ1-2, with D maybe TRBD1 (5 bases). This CDR3 spans 12 amino acids. The V gene's germline CDR1 is SNHLY and CDR2 FYNNEI. V was clipped by 6 bases and J by 4 bases, with 9 bases between them. As DNA, the CDR3 is TGTGCCAGCAGCGGGGCGTCCTATGGCTACACCTTC. It is translated as CASSGASYGYTF.

Here the CDR3 DNA reads TGTGCCAGCAGCTTATGGACTAGCAGCACAGATACGCAGTATTTT. Protein: CASSLWTSSTDTQYF. The rearrangement joins TRBV5-5 to TRBJ2-3, with TRBD2 identical over 8 bases. CDR1 and CDR2 (germline): SGHKS, YYEKEE (reference sequence). With V trimmed by 2 bases and J by 0 bases, 2 bases remained unmatched. The CDR3 has 15 amino acids.

J is TRBJ2-2 and V is TRBV6-6, with D uncertain. V dropped 2 bases and J dropped 5 bases, with 6 bases sitting between them. Germline V gives CDR1 MNHNY, CDR2 SVGAGI (reference sequence). This CDR3 contains 13 residues. CDR3 nucleotide sequence: TGTGCCAGCAGTTACGGGGTTACCGGGGAGCTGTTTTTT. It translates to CASSYGVTGELFF.

This chain uses TRBV7-2 with TRBJ2-2; D may be TRBD2 (5 bases). The germline V gene encodes CDR1 SGHTA and CDR2 FQGNSA. The V and J ends lost 0 bases and 2 bases respectively, with 10 bases between them. CDR3 length: 16 amino acids. The CDR3 DNA is TGTGCCAGCAGCTTAGCGCTAGCCCCAAACACCGGGGAGCTGTTTTTT. This encodes CASSLALAPNTGELFF.